The present entry profiles one T cell receptor beta chain with its context. Its antigen remains undetermined. Base qualities are not at hand, and no much larger clone is one base apart. Library generation was performed with the immunoSEQ multiplex PCR assay. What TCRdb holds here is the immuneACCESS table cut down to in-frame rearrangements. Part of the clones is not present; checked against another copy, under half of the missing clones reflect an unresolved V gene, and the others are unexplained. The table for this sample lists under 100,000 clones; approximately 94% of them were counted only once. Roughly 2.5% of the sample goes to the ten largest clones. This entry is derived from a study of T cell changes during pregnancy in multiple sclerosis (dated by TCRdb to the late 2010s). For context, the study as a whole: Changes in the T cell repertoire over the course of pregnancy were examined in this study in women with multiple sclerosis.

After removal of 4 bases from V and 2 bases from J, the junction retains 7 bases not matched to a gene. As encoded in the germline V gene, CDR1 is SNHLY while CDR2 is FYNNEI. The CDR3, from cysteine to phenylalanine, totals 15 residues. The only DNA kept is the CDR3, 45 bases in frame from the first base. The source is a female donor with multiple sclerosis, enrolled in a pregnancy study. The material was peripheral blood, obtained in the third trimester of pregnancy. The chain is assembled from TRBV2 and TRBJ2-7; TRBD1 matches 8 bases in the middle. The nucleotide sequence is TGTGCCAGCAGTGCTTCCCGGACAGGGACCTACGAGCAGTACTTC. This yields the protein CASSASRTGTYEQYF.